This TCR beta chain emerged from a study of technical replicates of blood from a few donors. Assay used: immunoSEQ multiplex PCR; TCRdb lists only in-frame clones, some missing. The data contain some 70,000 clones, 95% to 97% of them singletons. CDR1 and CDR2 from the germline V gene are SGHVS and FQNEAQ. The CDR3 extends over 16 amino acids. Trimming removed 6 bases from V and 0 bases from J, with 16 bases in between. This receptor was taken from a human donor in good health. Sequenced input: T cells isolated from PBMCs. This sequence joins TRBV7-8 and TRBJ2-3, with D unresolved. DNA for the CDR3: TGTGCCAGCAGGGGTAATTGGGCGCCTAGCACAGATACGCAGTATTTT. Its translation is CASRGNWAPSTDTQYF.